The 2 T cell receptor beta chains presented below share a single source sample, sequenced in a study of neoadjuvant anti-PD-1 for oral cavity cancer. Sequenced by immunoSEQ multiplex PCR; TCRdb stores in-frame clones only, minus some. The sample lists 65,000 to 95,000 clones, about 80% occurring once. This specimen was PBMCs, taken before nivolumab (anti-PD-1) treatment. These receptors came from a person aged 35-80 years with oral cavity squamous cell carcinoma.

The V gene is TRBV7-8, the J gene TRBJ1-5; D is unresolved. Trimming took 0 bases from V and 6 from J, leaving 9 bases between them. Germline V gives CDR1 SGHVS, CDR2 FQNEAQ. The CDR3 is 14 amino acids. The DNA of the CDR3 is TGTGCCAGCAGCTTAGCGAGCGCTAGTCAGCCCCAGCATTTT. As protein: CASSLASASQPQHF.

The rearrangement joins TRBV28 to TRBJ2-7; D assignment may be TRBD1 or TRBD2 (5 bases each). This CDR3 has 15 residues. CDR1 is MDHEN, CDR2 SYDVKM, per germline. The germline V and J ends were trimmed by 2 bases and 6 bases, with 17 bases remaining between them. DNA for the CDR3: TGTGCCAGCAGTTTACCCGGGGCAGGGAGCGGCGAGCAGTACTTC. Amino acids: CASSLPGAGSGEQYF. The variable domain in full, with the rest retrieved from reference TRBV28 and TRBJ2-7, is DVKVTQSSRYLVKRTGEKVFLECVQDMDHENMFWYRQDPGLGLRLIYFSYDVKMKEKGDIPEGYSVSREKKERFSLILESASTNQTSMYLCASSLPGAGSGEQYFGPGTRLTVT.